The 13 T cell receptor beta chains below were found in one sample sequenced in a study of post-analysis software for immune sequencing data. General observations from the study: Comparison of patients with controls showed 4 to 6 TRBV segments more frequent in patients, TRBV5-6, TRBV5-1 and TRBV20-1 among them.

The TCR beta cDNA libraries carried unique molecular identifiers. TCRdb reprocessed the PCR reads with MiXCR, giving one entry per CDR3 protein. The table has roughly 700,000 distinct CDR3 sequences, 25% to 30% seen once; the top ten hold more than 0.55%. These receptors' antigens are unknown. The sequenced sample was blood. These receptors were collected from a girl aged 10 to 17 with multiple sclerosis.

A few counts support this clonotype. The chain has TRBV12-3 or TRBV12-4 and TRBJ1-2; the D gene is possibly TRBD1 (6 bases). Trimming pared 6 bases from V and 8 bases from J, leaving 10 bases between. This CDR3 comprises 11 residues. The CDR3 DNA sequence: TGTGCCAGCAGCTTCAGGGGAGGCTACACCTTC. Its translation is CASSFRGGYTF.

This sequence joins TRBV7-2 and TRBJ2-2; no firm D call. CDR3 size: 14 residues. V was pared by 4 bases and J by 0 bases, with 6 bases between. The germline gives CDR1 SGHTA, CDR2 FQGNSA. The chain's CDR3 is CASSSPTNTGELFF. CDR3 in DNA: TGTGCCAGCAGCTCTCCAACGAACACCGGGGAGCTGTTTTTT.

The CDR3 loop reads CASSARLAGVFYNEQFF. CDR3 coding DNA: TGTGCCAGCAGTGCGCGACTAGCGGGAGTCTTCTACAATGAGCAGTTCTTC. This chain joins TRBV6-1 and TRBJ2-1; 12 nucleotides align to TRBD2. Germline assignment: CDR1 MNHNS and CDR2 SASEGT. The CDR3 totals 17 residues. V gave up 4 bases and J gave up 3 bases; unmatched junction bases: 7.

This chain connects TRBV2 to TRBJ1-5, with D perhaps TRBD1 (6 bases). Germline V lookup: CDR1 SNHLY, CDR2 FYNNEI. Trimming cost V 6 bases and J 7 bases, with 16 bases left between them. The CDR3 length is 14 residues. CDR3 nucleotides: TGTGCCAGCAGGGGGACCAACAGGGTGCAGCCCCAGCATTTT. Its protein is CASRGTNRVQPQHF.

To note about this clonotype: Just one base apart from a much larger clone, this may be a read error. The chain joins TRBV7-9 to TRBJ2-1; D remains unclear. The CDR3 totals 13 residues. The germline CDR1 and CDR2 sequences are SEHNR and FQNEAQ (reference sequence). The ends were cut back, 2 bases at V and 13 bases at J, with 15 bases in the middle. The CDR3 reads CASSLQYQETQFF. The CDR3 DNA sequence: TGTGCCAGCAGCTTACAGTACCAAGAGACCCAGTTCTTC. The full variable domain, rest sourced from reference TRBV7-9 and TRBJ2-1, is DTGVSQNPRHKITKRGQNVTFRCDPISEHNRLYWYRQTLGQGPEFLTYFQNEAQLEKSRLLSDRFSAERPKGSFSTLEIQRTEQGDSAMYLCASSLQYQETQFFGPGTRLTVL.

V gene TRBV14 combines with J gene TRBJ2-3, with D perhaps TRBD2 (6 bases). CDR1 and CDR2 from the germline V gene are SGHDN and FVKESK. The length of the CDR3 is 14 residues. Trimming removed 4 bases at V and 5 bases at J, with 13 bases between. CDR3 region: CASSRRTIQDTQYF. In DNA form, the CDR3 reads TGTGCCAGCAGCCGAAGGACTATACAAGATACGCAGTATTTT.

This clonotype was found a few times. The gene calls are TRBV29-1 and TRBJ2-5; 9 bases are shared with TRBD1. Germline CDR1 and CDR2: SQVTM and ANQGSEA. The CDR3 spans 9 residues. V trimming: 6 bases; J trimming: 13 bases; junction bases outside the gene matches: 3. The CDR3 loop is CSVPGQGYF. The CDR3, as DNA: TGCAGCGTACCGGGACAGGGGTACTTC.

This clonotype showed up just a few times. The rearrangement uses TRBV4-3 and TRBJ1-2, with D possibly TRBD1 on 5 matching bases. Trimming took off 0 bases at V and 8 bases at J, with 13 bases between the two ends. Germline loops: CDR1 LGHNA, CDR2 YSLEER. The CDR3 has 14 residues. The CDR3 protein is CASSQEPGLGGYTF. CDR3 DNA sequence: TGCGCCAGCAGCCAAGAGCCAGGGCTAGGAGGCTACACCTTC.

CDR3 loop: CSVRGPGRNLGYTF. The CDR3 DNA sequence: TGCAGCGTTAGGGGCCCGGGACGGAATCTTGGCTACACCTTC. The chain has TRBV29-1 and TRBJ1-2; possibly TRBD1 for D (5 bases). With 5 bases removed from V and 7 bases from J, the gap between germline ends came to 20 bases. Per the germline V gene, CDR1 is SQVTM and CDR2 is ANQGSEA. This CDR3 is 14 amino acids long.

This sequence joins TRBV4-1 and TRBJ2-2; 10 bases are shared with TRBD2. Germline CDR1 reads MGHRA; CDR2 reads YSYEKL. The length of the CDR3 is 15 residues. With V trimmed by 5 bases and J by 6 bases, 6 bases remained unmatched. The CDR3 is CASSKAGGRPGELFF. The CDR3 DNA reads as TGCGCCAGCAGCAAAGCGGGGGGGCGCCCCGGGGAGCTGTTTTTT.

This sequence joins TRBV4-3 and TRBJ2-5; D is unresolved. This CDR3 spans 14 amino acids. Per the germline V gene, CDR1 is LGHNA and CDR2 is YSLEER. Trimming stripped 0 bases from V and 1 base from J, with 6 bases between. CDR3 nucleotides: TGCGCCAGCAGCCAAGATCGAGTCCAAGAGACCCAGTACTTC. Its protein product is CASSQDRVQETQYF.

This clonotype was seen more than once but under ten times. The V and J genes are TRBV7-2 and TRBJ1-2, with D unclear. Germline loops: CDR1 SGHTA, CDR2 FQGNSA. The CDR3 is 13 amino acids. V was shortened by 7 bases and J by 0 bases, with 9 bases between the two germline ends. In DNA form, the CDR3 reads TGTGCCAGCACCCCAAACCCTAACTATGGCTACACCTTC. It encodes CASTPNPNYGYTF.

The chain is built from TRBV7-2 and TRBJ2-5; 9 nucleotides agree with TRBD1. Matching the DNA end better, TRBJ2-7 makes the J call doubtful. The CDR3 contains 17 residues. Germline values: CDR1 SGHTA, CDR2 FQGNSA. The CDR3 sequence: CASSLAFTGQGWDEQYF. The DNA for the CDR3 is TGTGCCAGCAGCTTAGCGTTTACGGGACAGGGTTGGGACGAGCAGTACTTC.